This T cell receptor (beta chain) was recorded in a study of blood T cells in healthy people across ages. Broader study findings: It was held that diversity estimates obtained from one million T cells represented underestimates. The unknown donor CMV status may have confounded expanded clonotype changes.

Trimming removed 2 bases at V and 7 bases at J, with 10 bases between. This CDR3 region has 13 residues. The germline CDR1 and CDR2 sequences are ENHRY and SYGVKD. Then a second PCR, running roughly 7 to 11 cycles, was carried out with a sample-barcoded 5' primer and a J-beta primer mix. Each TCR beta cDNA got a 12-nucleotide random molecular identifier. A minimum of 3 million CDR3-containing paired-end reads was obtained for each sample. TCRdb passed the 5' RACE reads through MiXCR, listing each CDR3 protein once. The table records approximately 600,000 distinct CDR3 sequences, 58% of them present only once. This clonotype occurred a few times. Its antigen is not identified.

This chain links TRBV10-3 with TRBJ2-3; D not certain. The TCR was taken from a man aged 55 to 70 in good health. Input material: blood. The CDR3 coding sequence is TGTGCCATCAGTGAGACCGACCCGTATACGCAGTATTTT. Protein: CAISETDPYTQYF.